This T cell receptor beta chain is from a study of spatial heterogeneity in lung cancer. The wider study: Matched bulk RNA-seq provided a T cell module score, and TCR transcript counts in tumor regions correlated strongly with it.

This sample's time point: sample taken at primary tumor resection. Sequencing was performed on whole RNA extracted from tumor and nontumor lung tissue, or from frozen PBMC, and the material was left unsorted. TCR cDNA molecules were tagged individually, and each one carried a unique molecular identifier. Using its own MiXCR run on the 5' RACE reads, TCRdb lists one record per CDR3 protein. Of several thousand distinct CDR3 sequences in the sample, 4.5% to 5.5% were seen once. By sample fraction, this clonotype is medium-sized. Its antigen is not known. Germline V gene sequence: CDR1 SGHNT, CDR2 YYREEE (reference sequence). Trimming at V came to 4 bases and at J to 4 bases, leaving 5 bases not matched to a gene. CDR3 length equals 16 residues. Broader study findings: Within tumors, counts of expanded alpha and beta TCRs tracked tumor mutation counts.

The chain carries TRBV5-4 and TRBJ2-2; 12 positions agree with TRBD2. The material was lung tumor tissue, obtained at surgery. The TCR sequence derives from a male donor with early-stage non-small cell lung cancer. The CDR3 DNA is TGTGCCAGCAGCCACGGACTAGCGGGGATCACCGGGGAGCTGTTTTTT. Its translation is CASSHGLAGITGELFF.